This entry lists 8 T cell receptor beta chains sequenced from one sample in a study of cytomegalovirus exposure and HLA in healthy donors. PCR employed 60 Vbeta and 13 Jbeta primers. Method: immunoSEQ multiplex PCR; TCRdb's copy keeps in-frame clones and lacks some. The repertoire includes fewer than 200,000 clones, around 80% of them detected once, and roughly 2% sits in the top ten. The specimen sequenced was PBMCs. These receptors were obtained from a human donor in good health.

In regard to this clone: Germline and junction disagree at one end, which may indicate a read error. V gene TRBV13 combines with J gene TRBJ2-7, with a weak D call TRBD2 (6 bases). This CDR3 comprises 15 residues. Germline V gene sequence: CDR1 PRHDT, CDR2 FYEKMQ (reference sequence). The CDR3: CASSLAVAGPKVPDF. CDR3 in DNA: TGTGCCAGCAGCTTAGCGGTGGCGGGGCCCAAAGTCCCGGACTTC.

The chain employs TRBV6-6 and TRBJ2-7; 7 nucleotides align to TRBD1. Germline V gene data show CDR1 as MNHNY and CDR2 as SVGAGI (reference sequence). The CDR3 totals 15 residues. Unmatched junction bases numbered 15, after V lost 7 bases and J lost 6 bases. The CDR3 DNA is TGTGCCAGCACCCAGACAGGGTCTATCACCTTCGAGCAGTACTTC. Protein: CASTQTGSITFEQYF.

The chain recombines TRBV5-5 with TRBJ2-3; D not certain. Germline CDR1 SGHKS, CDR2 YYEKEE (reference sequence). The CDR3 runs 14 residues. V lost 1 base, J lost 4 bases, and 10 bases lay in between. The CDR3 DNA is TGTGCCAGCAGCTTGTTATCAGTGGCAGATACGCAGTATTTT. This gives the protein CASSLLSVADTQYF. Full variable domain (rest looked up from reference TRBV5-5 and TRBJ2-3): DAGVTQSPTHLIKTRGQQVTLRCSPISGHKSVSWYQQVLGQGPQFIFQYYEKEERGRGNFPDRFSARQFPNYSSELNVNALLLGDSALYLCASSLLSVADTQYFGPGTRLTVL.

In this sample, this clone turned up a few times. The rearrangement joins TRBV27 to TRBJ1-4; D possibly corresponds to TRBD1 (6 bases). This CDR3 has 13 amino acids. The ends were cut back, 8 bases at V and 6 bases at J, with 13 bases in the middle. Germline assignment: CDR1 MNHEY and CDR2 SMNVEV (reference sequence). The CDR3 protein is CASRHPGDEKLFF. In nucleotides, the CDR3 is TGTGCCAGCCGTCACCCAGGGGATGAAAAACTGTTTTTT.

Only one count was recorded for this clone. This sequence joins TRBV15 and TRBJ2-7; 8 nucleotides align to TRBD1. Germline loops: CDR1 LNHNV, CDR2 YYDKDF (reference sequence). This CDR3 region has 13 residues. The ends lost 0 bases at V and 10 bases at J; junction bases unmatched: 5. The CDR3 nucleotides read TGTGCCACCAGCAGAGATATAGGACAGGGCCAGTACTTC. This codes for CATSRDIGQGQYF.

V usage is TRBV18 and J usage is TRBJ1-1; 9 bases align to TRBD1. The V gene end was trimmed by 0 bases and the J gene end by 1 base; junction bases not matched to a gene: 6. The CDR3 runs 17 residues. The germline V gene has CDR1 KGHSH and CDR2 LQKENI. The CDR3 nucleotides are TGTGCCAGCTCACCACCGGGGACAGGGTATGGGAACACTGAAGCTTTCTTT. This encodes CASSPPGTGYGNTEAFF.

This clone was detected a few times. The J gene is TRBJ2-7, the V gene TRBV27; D remains ambiguous. V was pared by 4 bases and J by 1 base, with 5 bases between. The germline gives CDR1 MNHEY, CDR2 SMNVEV (reference sequence). The CDR3 has 12 amino acids. The CDR3 here is CASSSQSYEQYF. CDR3 in DNA: TGTGCCAGCAGTTCCCAGTCCTACGAGCAGTACTTC.

The V gene is TRBV10-3, the J gene TRBJ1-2; D gene uncertain. Trimming pared 5 bases from V and 3 bases from J, leaving 10 bases between. The CDR3 has 13 amino acids. Germline CDR1 is ENHRY and CDR2 is SYGVKD. CDR3 sequence: CAISKEGDYGYTF. CDR3 sequence (DNA): TGTGCCATCAGTAAAGAGGGTGACTATGGCTACACCTTC.